Following are 8 T cell receptor beta chains from one sample sequenced in a study of T cell responses to AZD1222 COVID-19 vaccine. Profiling relied on immunoSEQ multiplex PCR, and the TCRdb table lists in-frame clones only, not all of them. The table lists 200,000 or so clones, around 87% of them singletons. Material: peripheral blood, obtained on day 0 of MenACWY control vaccination. Receptors originate from an adult in good health.

This clone was detected once. The genes are TRBV28 and TRBJ2-1, with D perhaps being TRBD1 or TRBD2 (5 bases each). The length of the CDR3 is 12 residues. CDR1 is MDHEN and CDR2 is SYDVKM in the germline V gene. Trimming shortened V by 6 bases and J by 10 bases, and 13 bases separated the two germline ends. The CDR3 DNA is TGTGCCAGCAGACACCAGGGACGCGAGCAGTTCTTC. Amino acids: CASRHQGREQFF.

The J gene is TRBJ1-1, the V gene TRBV30; possible D gene TRBD1, 5 bases. This CDR3 is 13 amino acids long. V shed 2 bases and J shed 5 bases, with 12 bases lying between them. Germline lookup yields CDR1 GTSNPN and CDR2 SVGIG (reference sequence). Here the CDR3 reads CAWSQTGGTEAFF. DNA for the CDR3: TGTGCCTGGAGTCAAACCGGGGGGACTGAAGCTTTCTTT. Together with reference TRBV30 and TRBJ1-1, the CDR3 gives the full variable domain: SQTIHQWPATLVQPVGSPLSLECTVEGTSNPNLYWYRQAAGRGLQLLFYSVGIGQISSEVPQNLSASRPQDRQFILSSKKLLLSDSGFYLCAWSQTGGTEAFFGQGTRLTVV.

The DNA for the CDR3 is TGTGCCAGCAGCCTAGCGGGAGGATCCTACAATGAGCAGTTCTTC. It is translated as CASSLAGGSYNEQFF. V usage is TRBV28 and J usage is TRBJ2-1, with 11 bases matching TRBD2. CDR1 and CDR2 (germline): MDHEN, SYDVKM. CDR3 length equals 15 residues. The V gene end was trimmed by 6 bases and the J gene end by 1 base; junction bases not matched to a gene: 2.

The chain couples TRBV7-8 to TRBJ1-5, with TRBD1 as a possible D gene (5 bases). There are 16 residues in the CDR3. CDR1 is SGHVS and CDR2 is FQNEAQ in the germline V gene. Trimming shortened V by 1 base and J by 2 bases, and 12 bases separated the two germline ends. The CDR3 loop reads CASSLDPGRGNQPQHF. The CDR3 bases are TGTGCCAGCAGCTTAGACCCAGGGAGGGGCAATCAGCCCCAGCATTTT.

CDR3 DNA sequence: TGTGCCAGCAGCCGAGGACAGGGCGACCAGCCCCAGCATTTT. Translation: CASSRGQGDQPQHF. The chain uses TRBV7-8 and TRBJ1-5, with 8 nucleotides matching TRBD1. CDR1 and CDR2 (germline): SGHVS, FQNEAQ. The CDR3 has 14 residues. J lost 7 bases, V lost 5 bases, and 7 bases had no gene match.

The rearrangement uses TRBV12-3 or TRBV12-4 and TRBJ2-7; tentatively, D is TRBD1 (6 bases). This CDR3 has 13 amino acids. V lost 6 bases to trimming and J lost 2 bases, with 11 bases between them. DNA for the CDR3: TGTGCCAGCAGGACAGGACTCACCTACGAGCAGTACTTC. It yields the protein CASRTGLTYEQYF.

This chain connects TRBV19 to TRBJ2-3, with D tentatively TRBD2 (6 bases). The CDR3 is 14 amino acids. Per germline, CDR1 LNHDA and CDR2 SQIVND (reference sequence). Trimming pared 7 bases from V and 2 bases from J, leaving 13 bases between. In nucleotides, the CDR3 is TGTGCCAGTATGGGACTCGCACACACAGATACGCAGTATTTT. Translated, it gives CASMGLAHTDTQYF.

This chain links TRBV6-5 with TRBJ1-4, with 8 bases lining up with TRBD1. V lost 6 bases, J lost 8 bases, and 5 bases stayed unmatched. This CDR3 spans 13 amino acids. Germline-derived CDR1 and CDR2 are MNHEY and SVGAGI. The CDR3 DNA reads as TGTGCCAGCAGGGGACAGGCTCGAGAAAAACTGTTTTTT. Residues: CASRGQAREKLFF.